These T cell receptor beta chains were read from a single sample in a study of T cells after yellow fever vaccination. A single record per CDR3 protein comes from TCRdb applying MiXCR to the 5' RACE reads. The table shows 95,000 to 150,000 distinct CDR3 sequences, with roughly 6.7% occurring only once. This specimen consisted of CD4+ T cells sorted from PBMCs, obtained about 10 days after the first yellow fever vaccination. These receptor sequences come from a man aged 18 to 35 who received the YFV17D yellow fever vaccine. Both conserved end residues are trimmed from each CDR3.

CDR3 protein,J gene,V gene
ASSSGQLTGYGYT,TRBJ1-2,TRBV12-3/TRBV12-4
ASSSGGPGGNQPQH,TRBJ1-5,TRBV7-2
ASSLGSSGGAGETQY,TRBJ2-5,TRBV11-3
ASSRTGAIETQY,TRBJ2-5,TRBV28
SVEGGGVTSYNEQF,TRBJ2-1,TRBV29-1
AKWTGNQPQH,TRBJ1-5,TRBV24-1
ASTITLNQPQH,TRBJ1-5,TRBV28
ASTKGQAGGELF,TRBJ2-2,TRBV28
ASSLVNGDPRTDTQY,TRBJ2-3,TRBV7-2
ASSGGSSGDTQY,TRBJ2-3,TRBV2
SARASILPQF,TRBJ2-1,TRBV20-1
ASSPDSPSIQYT,TRBJ1-2,TRBV18
ASSLDRGQDYGYT,TRBJ1-2,TRBV5-5
ASKGTSGPETQY,TRBJ2-5,TRBV6-5
SARTSGAEDTQY,TRBJ2-3,TRBV20-1
ASSLSGGDTDTQY,TRBJ2-3,TRBV5-1
ATSRDRAPDEQY,TRBJ2-7,TRBV15
ASSLMWGVNTEAF,TRBJ1-1,TRBV12-3/TRBV12-4
ASSLDRTGDEQF,TRBJ2-1,TRBV19
SLSGGSGTDTQY,TRBJ2-3,TRBV20-1
ASSQDWGVNYGYT,TRBJ1-2,TRBV4-3
ASSYNVGEGNQPQH,TRBJ1-5,TRBV6-5
ASSGRDRGSFFYEQY,TRBJ2-7,TRBV5-1
SADTGAGNIQY,TRBJ2-4,TRBV20-1
ASSFEGVDTEAF,TRBJ1-1,TRBV12-3/TRBV12-4
ASSPGGSYGYT,TRBJ1-2,TRBV18
ASSKDTRNYGYT,TRBJ1-2,TRBV5-6
AINSRGRYTGELF,TRBJ2-2,TRBV10-3
ASSKGYNEQF,TRBJ2-1,TRBV21-1
ASSETGVYNEQF,TRBJ2-1,TRBV5-1
ASSLQGSAF,TRBJ1-1,TRBV12-3/TRBV12-4
ASSLTQAVPQH,TRBJ1-5,TRBV12-3/TRBV12-4
ATSEASGGTDTQY,TRBJ2-3,TRBV24-1
ASSSTSGNTIY,TRBJ1-3,TRBV7-9
ASSLESMAQY,TRBJ2-5,TRBV7-2
ASSPGGGATPEQF,TRBJ2-1,TRBV18
ASSLSSTSGGVRDEQF,TRBJ2-1,TRBV7-7
ASSSNAGPQTDTQY,TRBJ2-3,TRBV5-1
ASSAISGGNQETQY,TRBJ2-5,TRBV9
ASSLGQVNNQPQH,TRBJ1-5,TRBV7-2
ASNRQANTEAF,TRBJ1-1,TRBV10-2
ASSEFGNGAPANNIQY,TRBJ2-4,TRBV10-3
ASSLTGEYNEQF,TRBJ2-1,TRBV12-3/TRBV12-4
ASSSWPSGGRTDTQY,TRBJ2-3,TRBV5-1
ASSRDRPGTDTQY,TRBJ2-3,TRBV7-2
ASSDRTIGNTIY,TRBJ1-3,TRBV6-1
ASSPPGPDSPLH,TRBJ1-6,TRBV7-9
ASSWGQGTDTQY,TRBJ2-3,TRBV5-1
ASSPPRQGPVADTQY,TRBJ2-3,TRBV18
ASSLNPDRSGRTGELF,TRBJ2-2,TRBV5-1
SARELAGQPQH,TRBJ1-5,TRBV20-1
ASSPGTGGSGELF,TRBJ2-2,TRBV7-3
ASCLTADPETQY,TRBJ2-5,TRBV5-1